Shown below are 20 T cell receptor beta chains from a single sample sequenced in a study of shared clonotypes between healthy human individuals. Assay used: immunoSEQ multiplex PCR; TCRdb lists only in-frame clones, some missing. Of about 380,000 clones listed, 96% are singletons. Sequenced material: memory CD8+ T cells sorted from blood. This sample's subset: CD45RO+ cells pooled with CCR7-negative TemRA cells. The origin of the receptors is a man aged 25 to 45 in good health.

The chain employs TRBV28 and TRBJ2-5; the D gene is possibly TRBD2 (6 bases). CDR3 length: 13 residues. The V gene's germline CDR1 is MDHEN and CDR2 SYDVKM. Trimming left V 7 bases short and J 2 bases short, with 11 bases between. The CDR3 sequence is CASTWAGQETQYF. The CDR3, as DNA: TGTGCCAGCACATGGGCGGGGCAAGAGACCCAGTACTTC. Based on the CDR3 plus reference TRBV28 and TRBJ2-5, the full variable domain is DVKVTQSSRYLVKRTGEKVFLECVQDMDHENMFWYRQDPGLGLRLIYFSYDVKMKEKGDIPEGYSVSREKKERFSLILESASTNQTSMYLCASTWAGQETQYFGPGTRLLVL.

The rearrangement links TRBV5-1 to TRBJ1-3; D not certain. The CDR3 contains 14 residues. With 5 bases removed from V and 2 bases from J, the gap between germline ends came to 11 bases. The germline CDR1 and CDR2 sequences are SGHRS and YFSETQ. The CDR3 reads CASSLAPPGNTIYF. CDR3 nucleotide sequence: TGCGCCAGCAGTCTCGCGCCCCCTGGAAACACCATATATTTT. Combining the CDR3 with reference TRBV5-1 and TRBJ1-3 gives the whole variable domain KAGVTQTPRYLIKTRGQQVTLSCSPISGHRSVSWYQQTPGQGLQFLFEYFSETQRNKGNFPGRFSGRQFSNSRSEMNVSTLELGDSALYLCASSLAPPGNTIYFGEGSWLTVV.

V and J are TRBV18 and TRBJ2-1, with TRBD2 identical over 10 bases. CDR1 and CDR2 (germline): KGHSH, LQKENI. The CDR3 has 18 residues. V lost 6 bases and J lost 6; bases outside the gene matches: 17. CDR3 region: CASSYGPASGRRSNEQFF. CDR3 nucleotide sequence: TGTGCCAGCTCCTACGGACCGGCTAGCGGGAGAAGGAGCAATGAGCAGTTCTTC.

The chain uses TRBV7-3 and TRBJ2-7; 9 bases match TRBD1. Germline loops: CDR1 SGHTA, CDR2 FQGTGA. The CDR3 has 14 amino acids. J was trimmed by 2 bases and V by 5 bases; bases with no gene match: 4. The CDR3 spells CASSMGQGPYEQYF. The DNA for the CDR3 is TGTGCCAGCAGCATGGGACAGGGTCCCTACGAGCAGTACTTC.

The chain recombines TRBV5-5 with TRBJ2-7, with a weak D call TRBD1 (5 bases). CDR1 and CDR2 (germline): SGHKS, YYEKEE (reference sequence). V lost 5 bases to trimming and J lost 3 bases, with 15 bases between them. The CDR3 extends over 14 amino acids. CDR3 residues: CASRRQFSNYEQYF. The CDR3 region has the DNA TGTGCCAGCAGAAGACAGTTCTCGAACTACGAGCAGTACTTC. The full variable domain, with the rest looked up from reference TRBV5-5 and TRBJ2-7, is DAGVTQSPTHLIKTRGQQVTLRCSPISGHKSVSWYQQVLGQGPQFIFQYYEKEERGRGNFPDRFSARQFPNYSSELNVNALLLGDSALYLCASRRQFSNYEQYFGPGTRLTVT.

The chain recombines TRBV6-1 with TRBJ2-7, with TRBD1 identical over 7 bases. Germline trimming cut 3 bases from V and 3 bases from J; bases unmatched to any gene: 8. Per the germline V gene, CDR1 is MNHNS and CDR2 is SASEGT. The CDR3 runs to 15 residues. CDR3 amino acids: CASSDRQGIFYEQYF. DNA for the CDR3: TGTGCCAGCAGTGACCGACAGGGAATTTTCTACGAGCAGTACTTC.

This chain links TRBV7-9 with TRBJ2-3; D is perhaps TRBD2 (5 bases). Germline loops: CDR1 SEHNR, CDR2 FQNEAQ (reference sequence). The CDR3 is made up of 15 amino acids. V lost 0 bases, J lost 2 bases, and 9 bases lay in between. The CDR3 DNA reads as TGTGCCAGCAGCTTAGCCGGGCGGGTCACAGATACGCAGTATTTT. Amino acid sequence: CASSLAGRVTDTQYF.

The chain recombines TRBV2 with TRBJ1-5; a weak D match, TRBD1 (5 bases). V lost 9 bases and J lost 4, with 16 bases in between. Germline lookup yields CDR1 SNHLY and CDR2 FYNNEI. The CDR3 has 14 amino acids. The CDR3 is CASQRGLFNQPQHF. The DNA for the CDR3 is TGTGCCAGTCAAAGGGGACTCTTTAATCAGCCCCAGCATTTT.

The chain recombines TRBV7-2 with TRBJ2-5, with D maybe TRBD2 (6 bases). V was shortened by 7 bases and J by 5 bases, with 26 bases between the two germline ends. This CDR3 region has 17 residues. Per the germline V gene, CDR1 is SGHTA and CDR2 is FQGNSA. CDR3: CASTGSLAFSRRETQYF. The DNA of the CDR3 is TGTGCCAGCACGGGGAGTCTAGCGTTTTCCCGTCGTGAGACCCAGTACTTC.

J is TRBJ1-3 and V is TRBV5-6; D is ambiguous. CDR1 is SGHDT and CDR2 is YYEEEE in the germline V gene. V was clipped by 0 bases and J by 0 bases, with 10 bases between them. This CDR3 comprises 16 residues. The CDR3 bases are TGTGCCAGCAGCTTGGCCCGGTTCTTCTCTGGAAACACCATATATTTT. Residues: CASSLARFFSGNTIYF.

The rearrangement uses TRBV5-5 and TRBJ1-2; D gene ambiguous. Germline CDR1 SGHKS, CDR2 YYEKEE (reference sequence). The CDR3 is made up of 14 amino acids. Trimming left V 2 bases short and J 0 bases short, with 8 bases between. The CDR3 is CASSFGRTNYGYTF. The CDR3 nucleotides read TGTGCCAGCAGCTTTGGCAGGACTAACTATGGCTACACCTTC.

Comments on this clone: Germline is not matched at one junction end, which may reflect a read error. The rearrangement joins TRBV7-7 to TRBJ2-1; 8 bases map to TRBD2. There are 15 residues in the CDR3. The germline V gene encodes CDR1 SSHAT and CDR2 FNYEAQ (reference sequence). The CDR3 sequence: CASSLHGRAGNEQFF. CDR3 DNA sequence: TGTGCTAGCAGCTTACACGGGAGGGCCGGGAATGAGCAGTTCTTC.

The chain joins TRBV7-2 to TRBJ2-1; 8 bases are shared with TRBD2. Germline lookup yields CDR1 SGHTA and CDR2 FQGNSA. Unmatched junction bases numbered 6, after V lost 1 base and J lost 4 bases. The CDR3 spans 16 residues. CDR3 sequence: CASSLGGGRTYNEQFF. CDR3 nucleotide sequence: TGTGCCAGCAGCTTAGGGGGCGGGAGGACATACAATGAGCAGTTCTTC.

V usage is TRBV7-2 and J usage is TRBJ2-4; the match to TRBD2 covers 7 bases. V gave up 4 bases and J gave up 8 bases; unmatched junction bases: 5. The CDR3 spans 13 residues. Germline V CDR1 and CDR2: SGHTA, FQGNSA. The CDR3 is CASSYKGGDIQYF. CDR3 DNA: TGTGCCAGCAGCTACAAGGGAGGGGACATTCAGTACTTC.

The chain is built from TRBV5-1 and TRBJ1-1; perhaps TRBD1 as D (5 bases). The CDR3 is made up of 13 amino acids. V lost 3 bases, J lost 3 bases, and 9 bases lay in between. Per germline, CDR1 SGHRS and CDR2 YFSETQ. The DNA of the CDR3 is TGCGCCAGCAGCTGGGGGTTCTACACTGAAGCTTTCTTT. Residues: CASSWGFYTEAFF.

This clone has a handful of counts. The chain employs TRBV5-1 and TRBJ1-2, with unresolved D. Trimming removed 0 bases at V and 4 bases at J, with 10 bases between. The CDR3 totals 14 residues. Germline V lookup: CDR1 SGHRS, CDR2 YFSETQ. The CDR3 here is CASSLAWESYGYTF. DNA for the CDR3: TGCGCCAGCAGCTTGGCCTGGGAAAGCTATGGCTACACCTTC. The full variable domain, in which reference TRBV5-1 and TRBJ1-2 provide the parts outside the CDR3, is KAGVTQTPRYLIKTRGQQVTLSCSPISGHRSVSWYQQTPGQGLQFLFEYFSETQRNKGNFPGRFSGRQFSNSRSEMNVSTLELGDSALYLCASSLAWESYGYTFGSGTRLTVV.

This chain joins TRBV28 and TRBJ2-7, with TRBD2 matching over 7 bases. J lost 5 bases, V lost 8 bases, and 12 bases had no gene match. Germline V gene lookup returns CDR1 MDHEN and CDR2 SYDVKM. CDR3 length: 14 amino acids. CDR3 sequence reads: CASLRDYPPDEQYF. The DNA for the CDR3 is TGTGCCAGCCTCCGGGACTATCCTCCCGACGAGCAGTACTTC.

The chain uses TRBV28 and TRBJ1-2; D not certain. From germline, CDR1 is MDHEN and CDR2 SYDVKM. The CDR3 totals 13 residues. The V end lost 2 bases, the J end lost 4 bases, and 8 bases lay between the germline ends. The CDR3 sequence: CASSLNFFYGYTF. The CDR3 DNA reads as TGTGCCAGCAGTTTAAACTTTTTCTATGGCTACACCTTC.

Worth noting for this clone: The same CDR3 is also encoded by other DNA sequences in this sample. The J gene is TRBJ2-2, the V gene TRBV28; D gene ambiguous. The CDR3 extends over 12 amino acids. From germline, CDR1 is MDHEN and CDR2 SYDVKM. V gave up 3 bases and J gave up 5 bases, with 4 bases separating them. CDR3 nucleotides: TGTGCCAGCAGTTTCGGTACCGGGGAGCTGTTTTTT. Protein product: CASSFGTGELFF.

The DNA for the CDR3 is TGCGCCAGCAGTGAGTCTACAACGAGGCGGGAGCAGTACTTC. This translates into CASSESTTRREQYF. This chain connects TRBV10-1 to TRBJ2-7; D ambiguous. V was trimmed by 0 bases and J by 7 bases, leaving 13 bases between them. Germline CDR1 is WNHNN and CDR2 is SYGVQD (reference sequence). The CDR3 is 14 residues long.